This TCR beta chain emerged from a study of CXCR3-negative and CXCR3-positive naive CD8 T cells. About the research overall: The study obtained roughly 140 million TRB reads, about 1.5 +/- 0.3 million per library. Whole-study results and caveats: Whereas both naive subsets had comparably high diversity, memory CD8+ cells had much lower diversity.

Preparation of TRB cDNA libraries relied on 5' RACE carrying UMI labels. TCRdb reprocessed the 5' RACE reads, with one entry per CDR3 protein and no DNA. This listing includes thousands of distinct CDR3 sequences. The CDR3 contains 14 residues. Germline V gene lookup returns CDR1 SGHRS and CDR2 YFSETQ. This clonotype ranks as medium-sized in terms of frequency. Its target is not known. Sorting yielded triplicates of around 300,000 cells for each CD8+ T cell subset. The sequence derives from a human donor in good health. Some clones in this sample may be carry-over from other donors' samples. Sequenced input: naive CXCR3- CD8+ T cells from blood. Subset: CD45RO-CCR7+CD27+CD95- naive CD8+ T cells lacking CXCR3 (TNR3-). The V gene is TRBV5-1, the J gene TRBJ2-7; TCRdb reports TRBD1, a call that lacks DNA to check it against. The CDR3 spells CASSPTGGVYEQYF.